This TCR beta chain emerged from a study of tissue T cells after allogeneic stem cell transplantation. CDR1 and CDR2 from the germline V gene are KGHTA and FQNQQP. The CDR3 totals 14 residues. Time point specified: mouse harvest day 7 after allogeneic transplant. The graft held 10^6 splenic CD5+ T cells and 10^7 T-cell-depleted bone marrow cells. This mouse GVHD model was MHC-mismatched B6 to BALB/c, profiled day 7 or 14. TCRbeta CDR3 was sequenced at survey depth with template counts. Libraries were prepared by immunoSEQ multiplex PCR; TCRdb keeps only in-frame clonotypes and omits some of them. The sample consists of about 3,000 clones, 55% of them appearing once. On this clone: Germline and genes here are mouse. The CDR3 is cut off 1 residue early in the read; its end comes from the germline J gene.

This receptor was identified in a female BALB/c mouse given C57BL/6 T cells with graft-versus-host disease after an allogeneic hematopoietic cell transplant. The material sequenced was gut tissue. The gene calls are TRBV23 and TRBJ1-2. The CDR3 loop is CSSSRPFANSDYTF. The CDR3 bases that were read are TGCTCCAGCAGTCGCCCATTTGCAAACTCCGACTACACC.